This TCR beta chain was recorded in a study of blood T cells in healthy people across ages. A J-beta primer mix and a sample-barcoded 5' primer were used in a second PCR of roughly 6 to 12 cycles. TCRdb ran MiXCR on the 5' RACE reads and lists one entry per CDR3 protein. The sample has about 1.4 million distinct CDR3 sequences; 59% are singletons. With regard to this clonotype: Antigen specificity is unknown.

General study points: Diversity figures derived from one million T cells were judged to underestimate the true value.

Germline V gives CDR1 SQVTM, CDR2 ANQGSEA. The V gene lost 7 bases and the J gene lost 6 bases, with 12 bases spanning the gap. The CDR3 runs 11 residues. This chain links TRBV29-1 with TRBJ1-1, with D unclear. This clonotype originated in a man in his late teens or twenties in good health. Sample: blood. The CDR3 loop reads CSGGTVAEAFF. CDR3 nucleotides: TGCAGCGGTGGTACAGTAGCTGAAGCTTTCTTT.